By sample share, the clone carrying this T cell receptor beta chain is medium-sized (0.01 to 0.1%). Antigen unknown. Only in-frame clones appear in the TCRdb table, and some are missing; sequencing was by immunoSEQ multiplex PCR. The profile covers 550 to 750 clones, with 6% to 8% appearing a single time and around a tenth taken by the ten largest. CFSE-labeled cells were stimulated with autologous monocytes plus recombinant SARS-CoV-2 spike or nucleoprotein. The entry originates in a study of CD4 T cell repertoires in COVID-19. The V segment lost 7 bases and the J segment 5 bases; nucleotides outside the gene matches: 12. This CDR3 is 16 amino acids long. The germline V gene encodes CDR1 LNHDA and CDR2 SQIVND (reference sequence). General study results and limits: Suggested intraclonal diversification: top SARS-CoV-2-reactive clonotypes appeared in two or three memory subsets.

This TCR was sampled from a human donor who had COVID-19. The chain combines TRBV19 with TRBJ2-2; 8 bases fit TRBD2. Sample: circulating follicular helper CD4+ T cells, cultured in vitro, taken after recovery from COVID-19. CDR3 protein: CASKTPGLGGTGELFF. The CDR3 region has the DNA TGTGCCAGTAAAACTCCGGGACTAGGGGGGACCGGGGAGCTGTTTTTT. The whole variable domain, filled in from reference TRBV19 and TRBJ2-2, reads DGGITQSPKYLFRKEGQNVTLSCEQNLNHDAMYWYRQDPGQGLRLIYYSQIVNDFQKGDIAEGYSVSREKKESFPLTVTSAQKNPTAFYLCASKTPGLGGTGELFFGEGSRLTVL.